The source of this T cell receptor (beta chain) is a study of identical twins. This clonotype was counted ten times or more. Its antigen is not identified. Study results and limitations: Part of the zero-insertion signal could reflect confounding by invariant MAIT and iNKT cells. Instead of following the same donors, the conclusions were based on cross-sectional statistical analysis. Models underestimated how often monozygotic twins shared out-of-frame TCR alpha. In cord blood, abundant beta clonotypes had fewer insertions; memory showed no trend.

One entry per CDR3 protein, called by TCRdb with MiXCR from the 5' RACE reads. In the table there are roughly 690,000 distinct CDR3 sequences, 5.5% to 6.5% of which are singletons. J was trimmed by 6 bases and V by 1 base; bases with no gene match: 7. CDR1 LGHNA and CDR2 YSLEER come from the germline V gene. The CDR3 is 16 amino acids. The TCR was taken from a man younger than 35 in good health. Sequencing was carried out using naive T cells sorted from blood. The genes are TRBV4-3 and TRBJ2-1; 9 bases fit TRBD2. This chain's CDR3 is CASSQGWLAGSNEQFF. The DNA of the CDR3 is TGCGCCAGCAGCCAAGGGTGGCTAGCGGGGTCCAATGAGCAGTTCTTC.